This T cell receptor (beta chain) was documented in a study of blood T cell repertoires in COVID-19. On the study more broadly: The origin of the acute and convalescent COVID-19 samples was the United States, Italy and Spain. PBMCs, B-cell-depleted T cells, or T cells provided the cDNA or gDNA that made up the material.

In the source study's methods: Amplifying reference gene primers gave estimates of nucleated cell counts. Profiled with immunoSEQ multiplex PCR; TCRdb holds only in-frame clones, not every one. That table furnishes V, J and clone size, whereas the DNA furnished D and trimming. In the table there are about 260,000 clones, roughly 87% of which are singletons. CDR1 is SGHRS and CDR2 is YFSETQ in the germline V gene. This CDR3 is 13 amino acids long. The germline V and J ends were trimmed by 1 base and 0 bases, with 4 bases remaining between them. Material: peripheral blood. The chain uses TRBV5-1 and TRBJ2-5; D uncertain. The TCR was taken from a human donor in a cohort sampled during active COVID-19. The CDR3 region has the DNA TGCGCCAGCAGCTTGTCCAACCAAGAGACCCAGTACTTC. Protein sequence: CASSLSNQETQYF.